A selection of T cell receptor beta chains follows, all from one sample in a study of blood T cell repertoires in COVID-19. TCRdb keeps only in-frame clones here, not all; method: immunoSEQ multiplex PCR. The sample lists 65,000 to 90,000 clones; roughly four fifths were seen once. Specimen: peripheral blood. These receptor sequences come from a man between 60 and 75 years old with acute or convalescent COVID-19. Both conserved end residues are part of each CDR3. Fields, in order: clone size, D gene, J gene, V gene, CDR3 DNA, CDR3 protein. The D gene is left open where the match is weak. Only part of the rows carry a size: once, few, many, or a class if the clone is expanded.

>-|TRBD1|TRBJ1-2|TRBV12-3/TRBV12-4
TGTGCCAGCAGCCCTACAGGGGGAGGAGGCTACACCTTC
CASSPTGGGGYTF
>once|-|TRBJ1-1|TRBV28
TGTGCCAGCAGTTTTCCGGGTACCACTGAAGCTTTCTTT
CASSFPGTTEAFF
>-|TRBD2|TRBJ2-3|TRBV9
TGTGCCAGCAGCGGATCGGGGGGTGTAGGAGATACGCAGTATTTT
CASSGSGGVGDTQYF
>-|TRBD1|TRBJ1-1|TRBV9
TGTGCCAGCAGCGCACGGACAGGGATGAACACTGAAGCTTTCTTT
CASSARTGMNTEAFF
>-|TRBD1|TRBJ2-3|TRBV11-3
TGTGCCAGCAGCTCTCGGACAGGGGCGGGGGATACGCAGTATTTT
CASSSRTGAGDTQYF
>-|TRBD2|TRBJ2-7|TRBV5-4
TGTGCCAGCAGCTCCGGGGGGGCGAGAAACGAGCAGTACTTC
CASSSGGARNEQYF
>-|-|TRBJ2-7|TRBV18
TGTGCCAGCTCACCGGCGGGGACTCGAAACTACGAGCAGTACTTC
CASSPAGTRNYEQYF
>-|-|TRBJ1-2|TRBV7-8
TGTGCCAGCAGCTTAGACGGGATAAGAGGCTACACCTTC
CASSLDGIRGYTF
>-|TRBD1|TRBJ2-5|TRBV3-1/TRBV3-2
TGTGCCAGCAGCCGGACCCTCGACGACAGGGGGCTTGAGACCCAGTACTTC
CASSRTLDDRGLETQYF
>few|-|TRBJ1-1|TRBV7-5
TGTGCCAGAAGGCCCCACCGGGATTCCCGAACAGGGACTGAAGCTTTCTTT
CARRPHRDSRTGTEAFF
>-|-|TRBJ2-1|TRBV29-1
TGCAGCGTTGAGTCTAAGCTCTCCTACAATGAGCAGTTCTTC
CSVESKLSYNEQFF
>-|-|TRBJ1-1|TRBV6-5
TGTGCCAGCAGTTACGTGGACAGACCTGAAGCTTTCTTT
CASSYVDRPEAFF
>-|TRBD2|TRBJ2-1|TRBV6-6
TGTGCCAGCAGTTGGGGGAGCGGGGGCAATGAGCAGTTCTTC
CASSWGSGGNEQFF
>-|TRBD1|TRBJ2-3|TRBV10-3
TGTGCCATCAGTGAAATCCGGGACAGGGGTACAGATACGCAGTATTTT
CAISEIRDRGTDTQYF
>-|-|TRBJ2-3|TRBV25-1
TGTGCCAGCACCGAACATGGGTCAGGGAACACAGATACGCAGTATTTT
CASTEHGSGNTDTQYF
>-|-|TRBJ2-1|TRBV6-2/TRBV6-3
TGTGCCAGCAGTTACGGCGGGAATTACAATGAGCAGTTCTTC
CASSYGGNYNEQFF
>-|TRBD2|TRBJ2-1|TRBV11-3
TGTGCCAGCAGCTCGGGACTAGCGGGAGGCCGACCTTTCTTC
CASSSGLAGGRPFF
>-|TRBD1|TRBJ2-5|TRBV19
TGTGCCAGTACCCGGACGTGGGACAGCGCAGTGGAGACCCAGTACTTC
CASTRTWDSAVETQYF
>-|TRBD1|TRBJ1-2|TRBV28
TGTGCCAGCAGCTTTCAGGGGGCGCAAACGGGAGGCTACACCTTC
CASSFQGAQTGGYTF
>-|-|TRBJ1-1|TRBV28
TGTGCCAGCAGTTTGACACACACTGAAGCTTTCTTT
CASSLTHTEAFF
>-|TRBD2|TRBJ2-3|TRBV7-9
TGTGCCAGCAGCTGGGGACTAGATGGAGATACGCAGTATTTT
CASSWGLDGDTQYF
>-|-|TRBJ2-1|TRBV7-9
TGTGCCAGCAGCTCCCTCCGGGGGAGCTCCTACAATGAGCAGTTCTTC
CASSSLRGSSYNEQFF
>-|-|TRBJ2-4|TRBV7-9
TGTGCCAGCAGCCCCGAGGGCTACATTCAGTACTTC
CASSPEGYIQYF
>-|TRBD1|TRBJ1-4|TRBV18
TGTGCCAGCTCACTAGGGGGCGAAGGTGAAAAACTGTTTTTT
CASSLGGEGEKLFF
>-|-|TRBJ2-3|TRBV7-2
TGTGCCAGCAGCCGCGCGACAGCAGATACGCAGTATTTT
CASSRATADTQYF
>-|TRBD2|TRBJ2-1|TRBV7-2
TGTGCCAGCAGCTTAACTAGCGGGAGGGCCAAGCAAAATGAGCAGTTCTTC
CASSLTSGRAKQNEQFF
>once|-|TRBJ1-6|TRBV19
TGTGCCAGTAGTGGATCCGACAGGCCTAATTCACCCCTCCACTTT
CASSGSDRPNSPLHF
>once|-|TRBJ1-4|TRBV18
TGTGCCAGCTCACCGCTTACAGCTCTCGGTGCAACTAATGAAAAACTGTTTTTT
CASSPLTALGATNEKLFF
>few|-|TRBJ2-2|TRBV30
TGTGCCTGGAACTCCGCGATATACGGGGAGCTGTTTTTT
CAWNSAIYGELFF
>-|TRBD1|TRBJ2-7|TRBV4-3
TGCGCCAGCAGCCAAGAGGGACAGGCGAGGGAGCAGTACTTC
CASSQEGQAREQYF
>-|TRBD1|TRBJ1-4|TRBV30
TGTGCCTGGAGCCGGGACAGTCGATTCGGAGAAAAACTGTTTTTT
CAWSRDSRFGEKLFF
>-|-|TRBJ2-5|TRBV29-1
TGCAGCGTGAGGGTAGAGACCCAGTACTTC
CSVRVETQYF
>few|TRBD1|TRBJ2-7|TRBV18
TGTGCCAGCCATTCCGGGACAGGAGGCTACGAGCAGTACTTC
CASHSGTGGYEQYF
>-|-|TRBJ2-1|TRBV7-2
TGTGCCAGCAGCTCCCTAGGCCCCTACAATGAGCAGTTCTTC
CASSSLGPYNEQFF
>-|TRBD1|TRBJ1-2|TRBV2
TGTGCCAGCAGTGAACAGGGGGTTCAGGATGGCTACACCTTC
CASSEQGVQDGYTF
>-|TRBD2|TRBJ2-2|TRBV2
TGTGCCAGCAGCTCCGGGACTACGAACACCGGGGAGCTGTTTTTT
CASSSGTTNTGELFF
>-|TRBD1|TRBJ1-2|TRBV7-8
TGTGCCAGCAGCTGGGGGACAGGGGTGGACTATGGCTACACCTTC
CASSWGTGVDYGYTF
>-|-|TRBJ2-7|TRBV28
TGTGCCAGCAGTTCAACAGTATCCTACGAGCAGTACTTC
CASSSTVSYEQYF
>-|-|TRBJ2-3|TRBV11-2
TGTGCCAGCAGCTTAGCAGGGGCTGAAGATACGCAGTATTTT
CASSLAGAEDTQYF
>-|-|TRBJ1-2|TRBV24-1
TGTGCCACCAGTGATTTGGGCGGGTATGGCTACACCTTC
CATSDLGGYGYTF
>-|-|TRBJ2-1|TRBV4-3
TGCGCCAGCAGCCAAGACACTAGTTACAATGAGCAGTTCTTC
CASSQDTSYNEQFF
>-|TRBD1|TRBJ1-1|TRBV6-6
TGTGCCAGCAGTTACCCCTACAGGGGAGGGAACACTGAAGCTTTCTTT
CASSYPYRGGNTEAFF
>-|TRBD2|TRBJ2-1|TRBV24-1
TGTGCCACCAGTGATCCCAGTAGCGGGAATGCGCGATATGAGCAGTTCTTC
CATSDPSSGNARYEQFF
>-|TRBD2|TRBJ2-3|TRBV7-6
TGTGCCAGCACCCCCGTGGGGGCGGGGGGGCCATCCACAGATACGCAGTATTTT
CASTPVGAGGPSTDTQYF
>-|-|TRBJ1-2|TRBV7-9
TGTGCCAGCAGCTATGTAGCTAACTATGGCTACACCTTC
CASSYVANYGYTF
>-|-|TRBJ1-3|TRBV7-9
TGTGCCAGCAGCCCTTGGGCCTTGACCGACTCTGGAAACACCATATATTTT
CASSPWALTDSGNTIYF
>-|-|TRBJ2-3|TRBV10-3
TGTGCCATCAGTGAAAGGGAGATAGGCACAGATACGCAGTATTTT
CAISEREIGTDTQYF
>-|TRBD1|TRBJ2-3|TRBV5-1
TGCGCCAGCAGCTTAAGACAGGGGAACACAGATACGCAGTATTTT
CASSLRQGNTDTQYF
>-|TRBD1|TRBJ2-5|TRBV24-1
TGTGCCACCAGTGATTTGCACAAGGGTTCGACAGGGGAGACCCAGTACTTC
CATSDLHKGSTGETQYF
>-|-|TRBJ1-2|TRBV5-5
TGTGCCAGCAGTCCGAGACCGGGAGGGCAATCGAACTATGGCTACACCTTC
CASSPRPGGQSNYGYTF
>few|-|TRBJ1-4|TRBV5-1
TGCGCCAGCAGCTTAGGAGGGGTAACTAATGAAAAACTGTTTTTT
CASSLGGVTNEKLFF
>-|TRBD2|TRBJ2-6|TRBV7-2
TGTGCCAGCAGTGTCGTAGCGGGAGTTAAGGGGGCCAACGTCCTGACTTTC
CASSVVAGVKGANVLTF
>-|-|TRBJ2-3|TRBV28
TGTGCCAGCAGTAAACAGGGATTCACAGATACGCAGTATTTT
CASSKQGFTDTQYF
>-|-|TRBJ2-5|TRBV5-4
TGTGCCAGCAGCAGCCCGGGACTTCAAGAGACCCAGTACTTC
CASSSPGLQETQYF